The 10 T cell receptor beta chains below all came from one sample that was sequenced in a study of CD8 T cells in ankylosing spondylitis. TCRdb independently ran MiXCR on the 5' RACE reads; one entry per CDR3 protein. The table has roughly 42,000 distinct CDR3 sequences, less than 3.5% seen once. Source material: blood, either unsorted or a sorted T cell fraction (not recorded which). The receptor source for this set is a male donor with ankylosing spondylitis or in good health (not recorded which).

This clonotype was detected many times. This sequence joins TRBV9 and TRBJ2-1; tentatively, D is TRBD2 (5 bases). Trimming removed 2 bases at V and 0 bases at J, with 12 bases between. Germline CDR1 reads SGDLS; CDR2 reads YYNGEE. The CDR3 has 16 amino acids. The CDR3 sequence is CASSVRGSSSYNEQFF. In DNA form, the CDR3 reads TGTGCCAGCAGCGTTCGAGGGTCCAGCTCCTACAATGAGCAGTTCTTC.

This clonotype was counted ten times or more. The V call is TRBV9, the J call TRBJ2-3; 7 nucleotides line up with TRBD1. J gave up 4 bases and V 4 bases, and 6 bases lay outside the gene matches. Germline-derived CDR1 and CDR2 are SGDLS and YYNGEE. CDR3 length: 14 residues. CDR3: CASSNRQGADTQYF. Written as DNA, the CDR3 is TGTGCCAGCAGCAACAGACAGGGTGCAGATACGCAGTATTTT.

Ten or more counts support this clonotype. CDR3: CASSVGGTFSYNEQFF. The CDR3, as DNA: TGTGCCAGCAGCGTAGGAGGGACGTTCTCCTACAATGAGCAGTTCTTC. V gene TRBV9 combines with J gene TRBJ2-1; either TRBD1 or TRBD2 may supply D (5 bases each). CDR1 SGDLS and CDR2 YYNGEE come from the germline V gene. Trimming removed 0 bases from V and 0 bases from J, with 10 bases in between. There are 16 residues in the CDR3.

This clonotype ranks as medium-sized. V and J are TRBV9 and TRBJ1-1, with 7 bases fitting TRBD1. Germline V lookup: CDR1 SGDLS, CDR2 YYNGEE. The CDR3 extends over 15 amino acids. The V gene end was trimmed by 4 bases and the J gene end by 1 base; junction bases not matched to a gene: 7. Here the CDR3 DNA reads TGTGCCAGCAGCCCAACCACAGGGGCGAACACTGAAGCTTTCTTT. This gives the protein CASSPTTGANTEAFF.

This clonotype appeared many times. V is TRBV9 and J is TRBJ2-1; TRBD2 matches 9 bases. CDR1 and CDR2 from the germline V gene are SGDLS and YYNGEE. This CDR3 has 14 residues. V was clipped by 3 bases and J by 8 bases; unmatched bases: 6. CDR3 nucleotides: TGTGCCAGCAGCGCCCTAGCGGGGAGTGATGAGCAGTTCTTC. Protein sequence: CASSALAGSDEQFF.

This clonotype was seen ten or more times. Here the CDR3 DNA reads TGTGCCAGCAACCGGGACTCAGAAGATACGCAGTATTTT. The encoded protein is CASNRDSEDTQYF. J is TRBJ2-3 and V is TRBV9; weak D call: TRBD2 (6 bases). CDR1 is SGDLS, CDR2 YYNGEE, per germline. The CDR3 covers 13 residues. Trimming cost V 6 bases and J 5 bases, with 13 bases left between them.

At least ten counts were recorded for this clonotype. This sequence joins TRBV9 and TRBJ2-3; TRBD1 matches at 7 bases. The CDR3 is made up of 15 amino acids. CDR1 is SGDLS, CDR2 YYNGEE, per germline. The ends lost 4 bases at V and 0 bases at J; junction bases unmatched: 5. The CDR3 DNA is TGTGCCAGCAGCCCGAGGACAGGAAGCACAGATACGCAGTATTTT. This encodes CASSPRTGSTDTQYF.

This clonotype was picked up many times. J is TRBJ1-1 and V is TRBV9, with 8 bases lining up with TRBD1. The CDR3 spans 16 residues. V shed 3 bases and J 4 bases; nucleotides not matched to a gene: 11. Germline V gene lookup returns CDR1 SGDLS and CDR2 YYNGEE. CDR3 nucleotides: TGTGCCAGCAGCGGTAGGGACTCAGGGGGCGTCACTGAAGCTTTCTTT. Translated: CASSGRDSGGVTEAFF.

There are many counts of this clonotype. CDR3 nucleotides: TGTGCCAGCAGCGTCACCCTACGCAATGAGCAGTTCTTC. Protein product: CASSVTLRNEQFF. The V and J genes are TRBV9 and TRBJ2-1; no clear D. The V end lost 2 bases, the J end lost 6 bases, and 9 bases lay between the germline ends. Germline CDR1 and CDR2: SGDLS and YYNGEE. The CDR3 has 13 amino acids.

This clonotype was observed at least ten times. In nucleotides, the CDR3 is TGTGCCAGCAGCGTAGACGCCGGGACAGGGGGCTACGAGCAGTACTTC. The encoded protein is CASSVDAGTGGYEQYF. V is TRBV9 and J is TRBJ2-7, with 11 bases lining up with TRBD1. Germline lookup yields CDR1 SGDLS and CDR2 YYNGEE. This CDR3 comprises 16 residues. V was pared by 0 bases and J by 3 bases, with 5 bases of the junction left unmatched. Full variable domain (remainder filled in from reference TRBV9 and TRBJ2-7): DSGVTQTPKHLITATGQRVTLRCSPRSGDLSVYWYQQSLDQGLQFLIQYYNGEERAKGNILERFSAQQFPDLHSELNLSSLELGDSALYFCASSVDAGTGGYEQYFGPGTRLTVT.